A selection of T cell receptor beta chains follows, all from one sample in a study of T cell changes during pregnancy in multiple sclerosis. Assay used: immunoSEQ multiplex PCR; TCRdb lists only in-frame clones, some missing. The top ten clones hold just under 0.3% of a sample with roughly 76,000 clones, about 90% of them seen once. The sample consisted of CD4+ T cells from peripheral blood mononuclear cells, taken after pregnancy. All receptors come from a female donor with multiple sclerosis, enrolled in a pregnancy study. CDR3s include the opening cysteine and the closing phenylalanine or tryptophan. D genes are given only for firm matches. Not all rows give a size; the values are once, few, many and, for expanded clones, a class.

cdr3_aa cdr3_nt v_call d_call j_call clone_size
CSGGRSTDTQYF TGCAGCGGAGGGAGGAGCACAGATACGCAGTATTTT TRBV29-1 . TRBJ2-3 .
CASSYFRREDNNEQFF TGCGCCAGCAGCTACTTCCGGCGGGAGGACAACAATGAGCAGTTCTTC TRBV5-1 TRBD2 TRBJ2-1 .
CASSQDEGGTDTQYF TGTGCCAGCAGCCAAGATGAAGGAGGCACAGATACGCAGTATTTT TRBV4-2 . TRBJ2-3 .
CASRLGVRDTEAFF TGTGCCAGCAGGCTTGGGGTGAGGGACACTGAAGCTTTCTTT TRBV11-1 . TRBJ1-1 .
CASRQGRLASYEQYF TGTGCCAGTAGACAGGGAAGGCTCGCCTCCTACGAGCAGTACTTC TRBV6-5 TRBD1 TRBJ2-7 .
CASSPGTSTDTQYF TGTGCCAGCAGCCCCGGGACTAGCACAGATACGCAGTATTTT TRBV7-3 . TRBJ2-3 .
CASSLQGRGEKLFF TGTGCCAGCAGTCTACAGGGACGGGGTGAAAAACTGTTTTTT TRBV2 . TRBJ1-4 .
CASSLGPRTGAFF TGTGCCAGCAGCTTAGGGCCCCGGACGGGGGCTTTCTTT TRBV11-2 . TRBJ1-1 .
CASSPGQGAGEQYF TGTGCCAGCAGCCCCGGACAGGGGGCAGGCGAGCAGTACTTC TRBV2 TRBD1 TRBJ2-7 .
CASSSRRDSLKVEAFF TGTGCCAGCAGCTCCAGGAGGGACAGCCTAAAGGTTGAAGCTTTCTTT TRBV5-4 TRBD1 TRBJ1-1 .
CASSPGTAANTGELFF TGTGCCAGCTCACCCGGGACTGCCGCGAACACCGGGGAGCTGTTTTTT TRBV18 . TRBJ2-2 .
CAWSAGLGDYEQYF TGTGCCTGGAGTGCGGGCCTAGGGGATTACGAGCAGTACTTC TRBV30 . TRBJ2-7 .
CASSGRSGAIYNEQFF TGTGCCAGCAGCGGGCGTAGCGGGGCGATTTACAATGAGCAGTTCTTC TRBV11-2 TRBD2 TRBJ2-1 .
CASMYSGNTEAFF TGTGCCAGCATGTACAGCGGTAACACTGAAGCTTTCTTT TRBV27 . TRBJ1-1 .
CATKGLGEAEAFF TGTGCCACCAAGGGACTGGGGGAGGCTGAAGCTTTCTTT TRBV2 . TRBJ1-1 .
CAAVSRLGAMNTEAFF TGTGCCGCCGTCTCCCGTCTGGGGGCAATGAACACTGAAGCTTTCTTT TRBV19 . TRBJ1-1 .
CASSERYVETLAKNIQYF TGTGCCAGCAGTGAACGATATGTCGAGACTCTAGCCAAAAACATTCAGTACTTC TRBV2 . TRBJ2-4 .
CASSLYDRIAKNIQYF TGTGCCAGCAGCTTGTATGACAGAATAGCCAAAAACATTCAGTACTTC TRBV5-6 . TRBJ2-4 .
CASSSRTVRQNSPLHF TGTGCCAGCAGCTCCCGGACAGTTCGCCAAAATTCACCCCTCCACTTT TRBV7-6 . TRBJ1-6 .
CASTQVWVGELFF TGTGCCAGCACCCAGGTTTGGGTCGGGGAGCTGTTTTTT TRBV6-1 . TRBJ2-2 few
CASSLGLAADTQYF TGTGCCAGCAGCCTCGGACTAGCAGCAGATACGCAGTATTTT TRBV13 TRBD2 TRBJ2-3 .
CASSPGQGTYEQYF TGTGCCAGCAGCCCTGGGCAGGGGACCTACGAGCAGTACTTC TRBV7-9 . TRBJ2-7 .
CASSRTGSYGYTF TGTGCCAGCAGTCGGACAGGCAGCTATGGCTACACCTTC TRBV6-6 TRBD1 TRBJ1-2 .
CAIRVPPRDTQYF TGTGCCATCAGGGTTCCTCCGAGGGATACGCAGTATTTT TRBV10-3 . TRBJ2-3 .
CARGQGISGANVLTF TGTGCCAGGGGACAGGGAATAAGCGGGGCCAACGTCCTGACTTTC TRBV25-1 TRBD1 TRBJ2-6 .
CASSLDRNYGYTF TGTGCCAGCAGCTTAGACAGGAACTATGGCTACACCTTC TRBV11-2 . TRBJ1-2 .
CASSSQGNEQFF TGTGCCAGCAGCTCTCAGGGAAATGAGCAGTTCTTC TRBV11-3 . TRBJ2-1 .